These 5 T cell receptor beta chains originate from one sample sequenced in a study of T cells in Graves' hyperthyroidism and ophthalmopathy (dated by TCRdb to between 2018 and 2021). The library came from multiplex PCR. TCRdb records Illumina HiSeq 2000 as the sequencer. The TCR beta CDR3 regions were amplified from the RNA transcripts. The first round of RT-PCR for the TCR CDR3 was performed with the HTBI primer set and the Qiagen OneStep RT-PCR kit. Using fastp trimming at Q25 and MiXCR clonotype assembly, TCRdb reanalyzed the public sequencing data and kept in-frame beta chains. Entries that share a CDR3 protein sequence are merged under the most common genes and DNA. This sample is represented by under 550,000 distinct CDR3 sequences; roughly 15% of them were singletons. The top ten clonotypes cover approximately 5.3% of the sample. Sequencing used blood. These receptors were obtained from a woman aged 18-29 years with Graves' hyperthyroidism.

This clonotype has a handful of counts. The chain is built from TRBV30 and TRBJ2-2; perhaps TRBD2 as D (5 bases). CDR3 size: 12 residues. Germline V lookup: CDR1 GTSNPN, CDR2 SVGIG (reference sequence). V was shortened by 8 bases and J by 1 base, with 8 bases between the two germline ends. CDR3 sequence: CARGMNTGELFF. The CDR3 DNA sequence: TGTGCCCGGGGAATGAACACCGGGGAGCTGTTTTTT.

This clonotype was seen at least ten times. This rearrangement joins TRBV5-1 to TRBJ2-4; D is unresolved. This CDR3 contains 13 residues. Germline CDR1 is SGHRS and CDR2 is YFSETQ. V was pared by 0 bases and J by 8 bases, with 9 bases between. The CDR3 sequence is CASSLAAEYIQYF. CDR3 DNA: TGCGCCAGCAGCTTGGCCGCAGAGTACATTCAGTACTTC.

This clonotype was seen repeatedly, ten times or more. The chain combines TRBV6-1 with TRBJ1-1; no clear D gene. Germline loops: CDR1 MNHNS, CDR2 SASEGT. This CDR3 spans 15 amino acids. Trimming took 2 bases from V and 0 from J, leaving 10 bases between them. The CDR3 bases are TGTGCCAGCAGTGAACGGAGACACCTGAACACTGAAGCTTTCTTT. Translated: CASSERRHLNTEAFF.

At least ten counts were recorded for this clonotype. The CDR3 protein is CAWSLSGPYNEQFF. The CDR3 bases are TGTGCCTGGAGTCTTAGCGGACCCTACAATGAGCAGTTCTTC. V gene TRBV30 combines with J gene TRBJ2-1; D might be TRBD2 (6 bases). Per germline, CDR1 GTSNPN and CDR2 SVGIG (reference sequence). V lost 2 bases and J 2 bases, leaving 10 bases between the germline ends. The CDR3 runs to 14 residues.

Details on this clonotype: The junction and the germline gene differ at one end; a read error may be behind it. The gene calls are TRBV5-1 and TRBJ1-3; TRBD1 matches at 7 bases. CDR1 SGHRS and CDR2 YFSETQ come from the germline V gene. CDR3 size: 15 residues. The CDR3 reads CASSLAGTVGNTICF. The CDR3 DNA is TGCGCCAGCAGCTTGGCCGGGACAGTCGGAAACACCATATGTTTT.